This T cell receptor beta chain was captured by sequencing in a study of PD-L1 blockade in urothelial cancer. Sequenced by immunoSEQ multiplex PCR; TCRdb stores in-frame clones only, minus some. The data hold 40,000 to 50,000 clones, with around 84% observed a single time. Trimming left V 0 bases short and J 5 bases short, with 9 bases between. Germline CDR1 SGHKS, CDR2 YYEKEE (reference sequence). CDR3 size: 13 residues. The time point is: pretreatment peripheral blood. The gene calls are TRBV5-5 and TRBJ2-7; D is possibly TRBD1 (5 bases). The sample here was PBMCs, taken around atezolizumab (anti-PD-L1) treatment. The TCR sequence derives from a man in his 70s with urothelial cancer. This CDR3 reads CASSLDRPDEQYF. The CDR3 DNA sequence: TGTGCCAGCAGCTTGGACAGGCCTGACGAGCAGTACTTC.